This T cell receptor beta chain was observed in a study of OX40 agonist ivuxolimab in advanced cancers. About the study: Patients received ivuxolimab, an agonistic anti-OX40 (CD134) antibody. Hepatocellular carcinoma, melanoma, renal cell or head and neck cancer was diagnosed in the dose-escalation patients.

This CDR3 region has 13 residues. Germline CDR1 LNHDA, CDR2 SQIVND (reference sequence). Trimming removed 4 bases from V and 1 base from J, with 4 bases in between. Of note for this clone: As yet, its antigen is unknown.

Using immunoSEQ multiplex PCR, the repertoire was profiled, and TCRdb retains in-frame clones only, with some absent. The data contain some 100,000 clones, under 90% of them singletons. Study-wide findings and caveats: Expanded peripheral T cells had an undetermined antigen specificity.

The receptor was derived from an adult with an advanced solid tumor such as melanoma, head and neck, liver or kidney cancer. Sequenced here: CD4+ or CD8+ T cells sorted from blood, sampled in a trial of the OX40 agonist ivuxolimab. The chain is built from TRBV19 and TRBJ2-2; no definite D call. CDR3 amino acids: CASSTRNTGELFF. Here the CDR3 DNA reads TGTGCCAGTAGTACCCGGAACACCGGGGAGCTGTTTTTT.